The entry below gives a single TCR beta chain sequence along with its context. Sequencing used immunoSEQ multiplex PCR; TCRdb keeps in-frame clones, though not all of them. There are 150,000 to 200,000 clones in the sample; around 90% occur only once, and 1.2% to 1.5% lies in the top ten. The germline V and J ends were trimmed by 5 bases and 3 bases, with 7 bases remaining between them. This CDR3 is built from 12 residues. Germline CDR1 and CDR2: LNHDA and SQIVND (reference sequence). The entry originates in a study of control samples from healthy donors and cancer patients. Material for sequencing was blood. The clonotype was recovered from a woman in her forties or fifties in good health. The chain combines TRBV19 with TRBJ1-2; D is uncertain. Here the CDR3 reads CASSALHYGYTF. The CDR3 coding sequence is TGTGCCAGTAGTGCCCTTCACTATGGCTACACCTTC.